Listed below are T cell receptor beta chains from one sample, sequenced in a study of shared clonotypes between healthy human individuals. Sequencing used immunoSEQ multiplex PCR; TCRdb keeps in-frame clones, though not all of them. In the table there are 2,500,000 or so clones, roughly 93% of which are singletons. The sequencing input was naive CD4+ T cells from PBMCs. Every receptor here comes from a man aged 18 to 30 in good health. Some clones in this sample may be carry-over from other donors' samples. Each CDR3 is given with its conserved first and last residue. Clone size is given for some rows only: seen once, a few or many times, or a class if the clone is expanded.

J	V	size	length	CDR3
TRBJ2-3	TRBV6-4	once	13	CASKGRGADTQYF
TRBJ2-1	TRBV15	NA	15	CATSSQPGSYNEQFF
TRBJ2-5	TRBV14	NA	15	CASSRAGTGRGAQYF
TRBJ2-1	TRBV4-3	NA	14	CASSQVSDGNEQFF
TRBJ1-5	TRBV30	NA	13	CAWSRGEGQPQHF
TRBJ1-1	TRBV5-1	few	12	CASHSGGTEAFF
TRBJ1-2	TRBV25-1	NA	15	CASIPGGAAIGGYTF
TRBJ2-6	TRBV7-9	NA	16	CASSLETLSGANVLTF
TRBJ2-1	TRBV7-6	NA	15	CASSPGLADYNEQFF
TRBJ1-2	TRBV28	NA	16	CASSSPGQRGNYGYTF
TRBJ2-5	TRBV7-8	NA	18	CASSLVALGTGAGETQYF
TRBJ1-1	TRBV7-3	once	13	CASSPGEALEAFF
TRBJ2-3	TRBV7-2	NA	11	CASSRTDTQYF
TRBJ1-4	TRBV15	NA	16	CATRVDGEATNEKLFF
TRBJ1-4	TRBV5-1	NA	18	CASSLFSPRPPANEKLFF
TRBJ2-1	TRBV11-2	NA	14	CASSSSGSYNEQFF
TRBJ1-5	TRBV6-1	NA	15	CASSPQPQSNQPQHF
TRBJ1-1	TRBV29-1	few	13	CSGTTGGATEAFF
TRBJ1-2	TRBV5-1	NA	14	CASSIREPRGGYTF
TRBJ1-5	TRBV20-1	NA	11	CSAQGNQPQHF
TRBJ2-2	TRBV5-1	NA	15	CASSPTGGPLGELFF
TRBJ1-4	TRBV10-2	NA	15	CASTRQRLANEKLFF
TRBJ2-3	TRBV7-2	NA	14	CASTPWGESDTQYF
TRBJ1-3	TRBV28	NA	15	CASSSSGVAGNTIYF
TRBJ2-1	TRBV7-3	NA	14	CASSPGLAPSEQFF
TRBJ1-6	TRBV30	NA	11	CAWSRASPLHF
TRBJ2-1	TRBV5-5	NA	18	CASSSRASGSYSYNEQFF
TRBJ1-5	TRBV28	NA	17	CASRLPPGQGGNQPQHF
TRBJ1-1	TRBV27	NA	13	CASSLSPDTEAFF
TRBJ2-7	TRBV11-1	NA	12	CASSLENLLQYF
TRBJ2-3	TRBV27	NA	17	CASSPRPGQGFDDTQYF
TRBJ1-5	TRBV18	NA	12	CASSPRGQPQHF
TRBJ1-1	TRBV18	NA	17	CASSPEEWTGVNTEAFF
TRBJ1-4	TRBV15	NA	14	CATSRVSRSEKLFF
TRBJ1-5	TRBV10-3	NA	14	CAIGLDSDNQPQHF
TRBJ1-4	TRBV28	NA	15	CASSSRPPTDEKLFF
TRBJ2-1	TRBV28	NA	13	CASGMTSPYRGFF
TRBJ1-4	TRBV18	NA	15	CASSRGSVGGEKLFF
TRBJ2-7	TRBV29-1	NA	13	CSVLRTSLGEQYF
TRBJ2-3	TRBV5-1	NA	15	CASSFSGSSTDTQYF
TRBJ2-7	TRBV4-2	once	16	CASSQEGASGAGGQYF
TRBJ2-7	TRBV5-4	NA	15	CASSPGGAANYEQYF
TRBJ2-1	TRBV30	NA	13	CAWSGEDYNEQFF
TRBJ2-1	TRBV5-1	NA	14	CASRLAETYNEQFF
TRBJ1-1	TRBV5-6	NA	14	CASSLQGADTEAFF
TRBJ2-3	TRBV28	NA	15	CASSPGLAGADTQYF